Sequencing of this TCR beta chain was carried out in a study of blood T cell repertoires in COVID-19. Study in general: Samples came from the United States, Italy and Spain, spanning acute and convalescent COVID-19.

It was during active infection that Seattle patients were enrolled and then longitudinally followed. Methods used by the authors: Amplified reference gene primers provided the basis for estimating nucleated cell counts. Method: immunoSEQ multiplex PCR; TCRdb's copy keeps in-frame clones and lacks some. Clone size and V and J calls were adopted from that table, with D and trimming inferred from the DNA. The data contain some 76,000 clones, 75% to 90% of them singletons. The ends were cut back, 0 bases at V and 6 bases at J, with 9 bases in the middle. CDR1 and CDR2 (germline): MNHEY, SVGEGT. This CDR3 comprises 13 residues.

The rearrangement links TRBV6-2 or TRBV6-3 to TRBJ2-7; unclear D gene. The sample consisted of peripheral blood. This sequence originates from a man aged 50-59 years with COVID-19, enrolled during active disease. The CDR3 DNA follows: TGTGCCAGCAGTTACTCTACCTACGGCGAGCAGTACTTC. Translation: CASSYSTYGEQYF.